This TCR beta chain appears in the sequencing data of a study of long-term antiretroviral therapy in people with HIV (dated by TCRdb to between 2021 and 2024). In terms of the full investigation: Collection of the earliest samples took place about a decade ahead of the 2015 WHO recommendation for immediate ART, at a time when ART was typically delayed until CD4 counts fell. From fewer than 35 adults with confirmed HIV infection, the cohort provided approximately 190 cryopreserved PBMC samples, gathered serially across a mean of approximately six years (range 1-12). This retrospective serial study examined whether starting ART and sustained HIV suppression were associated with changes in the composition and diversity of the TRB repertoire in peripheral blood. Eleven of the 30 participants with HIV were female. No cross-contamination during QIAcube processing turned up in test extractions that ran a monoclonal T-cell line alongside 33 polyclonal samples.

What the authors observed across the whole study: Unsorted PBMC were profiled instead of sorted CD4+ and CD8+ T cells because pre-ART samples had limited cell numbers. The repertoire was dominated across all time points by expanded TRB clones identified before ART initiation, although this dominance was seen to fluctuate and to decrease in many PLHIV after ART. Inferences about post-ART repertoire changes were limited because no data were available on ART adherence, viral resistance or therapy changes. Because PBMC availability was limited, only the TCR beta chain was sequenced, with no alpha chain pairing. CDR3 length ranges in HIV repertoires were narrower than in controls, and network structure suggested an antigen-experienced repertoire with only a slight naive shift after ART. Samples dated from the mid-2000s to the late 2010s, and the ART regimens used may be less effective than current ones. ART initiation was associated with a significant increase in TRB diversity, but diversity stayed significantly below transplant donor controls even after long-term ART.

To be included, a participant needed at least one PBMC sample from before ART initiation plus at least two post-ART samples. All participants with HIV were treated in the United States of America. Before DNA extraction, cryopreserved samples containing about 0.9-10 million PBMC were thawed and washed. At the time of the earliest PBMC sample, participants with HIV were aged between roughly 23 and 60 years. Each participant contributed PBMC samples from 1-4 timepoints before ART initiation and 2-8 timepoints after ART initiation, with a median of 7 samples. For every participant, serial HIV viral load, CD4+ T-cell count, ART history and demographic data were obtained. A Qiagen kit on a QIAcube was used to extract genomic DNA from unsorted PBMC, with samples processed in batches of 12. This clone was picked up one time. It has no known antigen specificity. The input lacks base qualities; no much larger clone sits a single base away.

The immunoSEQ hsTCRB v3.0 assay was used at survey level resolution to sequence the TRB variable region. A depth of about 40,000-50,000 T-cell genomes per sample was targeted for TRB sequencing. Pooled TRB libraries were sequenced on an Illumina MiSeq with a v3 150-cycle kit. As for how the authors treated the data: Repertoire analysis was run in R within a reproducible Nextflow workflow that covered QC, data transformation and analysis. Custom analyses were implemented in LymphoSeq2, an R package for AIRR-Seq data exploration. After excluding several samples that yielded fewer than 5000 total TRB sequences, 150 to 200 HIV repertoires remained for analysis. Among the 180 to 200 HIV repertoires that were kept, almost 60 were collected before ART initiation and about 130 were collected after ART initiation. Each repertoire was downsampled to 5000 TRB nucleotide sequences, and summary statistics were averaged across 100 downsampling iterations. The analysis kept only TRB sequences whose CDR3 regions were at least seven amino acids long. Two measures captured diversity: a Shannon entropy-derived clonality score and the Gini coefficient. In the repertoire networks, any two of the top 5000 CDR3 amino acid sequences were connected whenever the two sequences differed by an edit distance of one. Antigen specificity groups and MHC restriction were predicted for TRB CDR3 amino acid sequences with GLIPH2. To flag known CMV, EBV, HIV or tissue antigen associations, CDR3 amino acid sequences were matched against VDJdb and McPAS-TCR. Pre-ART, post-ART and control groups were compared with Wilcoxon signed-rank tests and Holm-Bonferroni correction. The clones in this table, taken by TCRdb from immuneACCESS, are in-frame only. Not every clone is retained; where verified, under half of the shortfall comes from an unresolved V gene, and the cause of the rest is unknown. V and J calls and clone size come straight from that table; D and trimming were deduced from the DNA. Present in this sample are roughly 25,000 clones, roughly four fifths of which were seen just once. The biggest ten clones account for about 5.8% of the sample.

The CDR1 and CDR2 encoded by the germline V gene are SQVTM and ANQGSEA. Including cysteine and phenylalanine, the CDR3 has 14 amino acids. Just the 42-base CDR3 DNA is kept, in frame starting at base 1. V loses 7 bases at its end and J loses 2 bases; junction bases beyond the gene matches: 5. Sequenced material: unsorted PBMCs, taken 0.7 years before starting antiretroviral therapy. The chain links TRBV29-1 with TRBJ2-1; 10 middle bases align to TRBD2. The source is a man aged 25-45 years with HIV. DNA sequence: TGCAGCGGGCTAGCGGGAGTTCCCTACAATGAGCAGTTCTTC. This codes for CSGLAGVPYNEQFF.